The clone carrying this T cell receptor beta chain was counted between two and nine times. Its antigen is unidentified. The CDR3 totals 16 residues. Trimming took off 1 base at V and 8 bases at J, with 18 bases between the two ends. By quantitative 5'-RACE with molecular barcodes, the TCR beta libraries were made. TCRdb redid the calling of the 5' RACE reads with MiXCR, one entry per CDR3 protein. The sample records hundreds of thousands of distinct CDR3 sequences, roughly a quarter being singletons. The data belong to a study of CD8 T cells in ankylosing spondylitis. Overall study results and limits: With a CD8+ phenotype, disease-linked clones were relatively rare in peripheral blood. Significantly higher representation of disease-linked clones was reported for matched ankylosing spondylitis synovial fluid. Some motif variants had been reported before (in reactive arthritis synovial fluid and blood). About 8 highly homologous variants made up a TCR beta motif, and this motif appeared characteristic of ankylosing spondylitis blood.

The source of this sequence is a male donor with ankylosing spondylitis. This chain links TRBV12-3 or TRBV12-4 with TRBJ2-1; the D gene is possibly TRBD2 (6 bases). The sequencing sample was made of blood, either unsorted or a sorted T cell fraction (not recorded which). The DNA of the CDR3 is TGTGCCAGCAGTTTAGTGACGGGAGTAAGGGCAGATGAGCAGTTCTTC. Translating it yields CASSLVTGVRADEQFF.